These 5 T cell receptor beta chains were sequenced from one sample in a study of sequential checkpoint blockade in melanoma. The method was immunoSEQ multiplex PCR; TCRdb's version includes in-frame clones alone and lacks a portion of them. The table lists around 9,100 clones, approximately 59% of them singletons, with around two fifths in the top ten. Noted treatment: randomized to nivolumab then ipilimumab (arm A) or the reverse (arm B). The input for sequencing was CD8+ T cells sorted from blood (inferred from file names), taken from a patient given nivolumab and ipilimumab in sequence. The receptors stem from a human donor with melanoma.

The chain links TRBV7-9 to TRBJ2-5, with 11 bases identical to TRBD2. The ends lost 3 bases at V and 5 bases at J; junction bases unmatched: 11. The CDR3 runs 17 residues. The germline CDR1 and CDR2 sequences are SEHNR and FQNEAQ (reference sequence). The CDR3 here is CASSLGLASGGQETQYF. CDR3 coding DNA: TGTGCCAGCAGCTTGGGCCTGGCTAGCGGGGGGCAGGAGACCCAGTACTTC.

This clone was observed a few times. The chain carries TRBV5-4 and TRBJ1-4; weak D call: TRBD1 (6 bases). The germline V and J ends were trimmed by 7 bases and 0 bases, with 13 bases remaining between them. Germline V gene sequence: CDR1 SGHNT, CDR2 YYREEE (reference sequence). CDR3 size: 15 residues. Here the CDR3 DNA reads TGTGCCAGCGGACCAGGGGATGCAACTAATGAAAAACTGTTTTTT. Translating it yields CASGPGDATNEKLFF.

This clone has more than one count but fewer than ten. This chain links TRBV15 with TRBJ2-5; TRBD1 is a possible D gene (9 bases). The CDR3 is made up of 18 amino acids. Trimming cost V 5 bases and J 0 bases, with 22 bases left between them. CDR1 and CDR2 from the germline V gene are LNHNV and YYDKDF (reference sequence). The CDR3 nucleotides read TGTGCCACCAGCGGCATTGGGACAGGGACTAGGTACCAAGAGACCCAGTACTTC. Its protein is CATSGIGTGTRYQETQYF.

There are a few counts of this clone. The rearrangement links TRBV7-2 to TRBJ1-5; perhaps TRBD1 as D (6 bases). Germline V gene data show CDR1 as SGHTA and CDR2 as FQGNSA. Trimming took off 1 base at V and 8 bases at J, with 12 bases between the two ends. This CDR3 has 14 residues. CDR3 residues: CASSLGGGSEPQHF. CDR3 nucleotide sequence: TGTGCCAGCAGCTTAGGCGGGGGCTCGGAGCCCCAGCATTTT.

V gene TRBV4-1 combines with J gene TRBJ1-4, with a tentative D call TRBD1 (6 bases). The CDR3 loop spans 16 amino acids. V lost 4 bases and J lost 0, with 12 bases in between. Germline V CDR1 and CDR2: MGHRA, YSYEKL. In DNA, the CDR3 is TGCGCCAGCAGCCCCACCCCAGGGGCAACTAATGAAAAACTGTTTTTT. It is translated as CASSPTPGATNEKLFF.